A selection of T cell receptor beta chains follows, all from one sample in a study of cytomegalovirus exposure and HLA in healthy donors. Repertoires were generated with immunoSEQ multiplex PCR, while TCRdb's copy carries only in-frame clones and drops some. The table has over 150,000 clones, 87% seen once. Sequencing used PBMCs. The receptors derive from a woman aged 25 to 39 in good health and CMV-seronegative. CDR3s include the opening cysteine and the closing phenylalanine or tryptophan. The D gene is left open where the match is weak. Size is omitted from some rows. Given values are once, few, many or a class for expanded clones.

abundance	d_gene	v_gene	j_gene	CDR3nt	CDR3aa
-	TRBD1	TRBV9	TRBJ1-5	TGTGCCAGCAGCCCAACAGGGGGTAATCAGCCCCAGCATTTT	CASSPTGGNQPQHF
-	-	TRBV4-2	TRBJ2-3	TGTGCCAGCAGCCGAAGCTCTAGCGGCACAGATACGCAGTATTTT	CASSRSSSGTDTQYF
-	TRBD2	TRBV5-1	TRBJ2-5	TGCGCCAGCAGCTCGGGGCTGAGTCGGGAGGGTGCAAAAGAGACCCAGTACTTC	CASSSGLSREGAKETQYF
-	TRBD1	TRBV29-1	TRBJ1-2	TGCAGCGTAGAGACAGGGGACTATGGCTACACCTTC	CSVETGDYGYTF
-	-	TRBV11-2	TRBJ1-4	TGTGCCAGCAGCTTCGGGAGAAATGAAAAACTGTTTTTT	CASSFGRNEKLFF
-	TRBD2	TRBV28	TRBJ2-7	TGTGCCAGCAGTCCCCCCCGGACTAGCGGGAGTTACGAGCAGTACTTC	CASSPPRTSGSYEQYF
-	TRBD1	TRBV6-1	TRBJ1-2	TGTGCCAGCAGTGGGGTAGCAGGACAGGTCAACTATGGCTACACCTTC	CASSGVAGQVNYGYTF
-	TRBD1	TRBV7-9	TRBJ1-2	TGTGCCAGCACATCGCGACAGGGACTCTGCGGCTACACCTTC	CASTSRQGLCGYTF
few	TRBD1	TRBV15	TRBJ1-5	TGTGCCACCAGCAGAGATTACAGGGGAAATCAGCCCCAGCATTTT	CATSRDYRGNQPQHF
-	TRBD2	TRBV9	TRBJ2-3	TGTGCCAGCAGCGCCTCGGGACTACGCACAGATACGCAGTATTTT	CASSASGLRTDTQYF
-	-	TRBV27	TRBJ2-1	TGTGCCAGCCTCAGAGGAAGCCCGACCTCCTACAATGAGCAGTTCTTC	CASLRGSPTSYNEQFF
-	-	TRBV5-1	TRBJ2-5	TGCGCCAGCAGCTGGGGAGCCAGCCAAGAGACCCAGTACTTC	CASSWGASQETQYF
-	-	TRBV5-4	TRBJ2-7	TGTGCCAGCAGCTTGGACTCCCGCTACGAGCAGTACTTC	CASSLDSRYEQYF
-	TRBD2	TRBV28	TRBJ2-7	TGTGCCAGCAGGACTAGCGGGAGGTCCTACGAGCAGTACTTC	CASRTSGRSYEQYF
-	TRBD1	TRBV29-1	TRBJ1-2	TGCAGCGCTGGACAGGGTGGGGGCTACACCTTC	CSAGQGGGYTF
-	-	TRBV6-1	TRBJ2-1	TGTGCCAGCAGTGAAACTACCTGGACTAAGAGGGGGCAGTTCTTC	CASSETTWTKRGQFF
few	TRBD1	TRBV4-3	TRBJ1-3	TGCGCCAGCAGCCGAGACAGGGGCTCTGGAAACACCATATATTTT	CASSRDRGSGNTIYF
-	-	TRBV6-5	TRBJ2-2	TGTGCCAGCAGCCCCCAAGTCGGTCTCACCGGGGAGCTGTTTTTT	CASSPQVGLTGELFF
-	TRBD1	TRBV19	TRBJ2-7	TGTGCCAGTAGTCCTGGGGGACAGGGGACCTACGAGCAGTACTTC	CASSPGGQGTYEQYF
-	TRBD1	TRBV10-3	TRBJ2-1	TGTGCCATCAGTGATTCCGCCCCGGGACAGGCGGCCCACAATGAGCAGTTCTTC	CAISDSAPGQAAHNEQFF
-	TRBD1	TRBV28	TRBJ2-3	TGTGCCAGCAGTTCCGGACAGGTAAAAGATACGCAGTATTTT	CASSSGQVKDTQYF
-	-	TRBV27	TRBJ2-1	TGTGCCAGCAGTTTTCAGGGTTACAATGAGCAGTTCTTC	CASSFQGYNEQFF
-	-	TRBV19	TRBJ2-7	TGTGCCAGTAGTATATGGGGGCCACTTACCTACGAGCAGTACTTC	CASSIWGPLTYEQYF